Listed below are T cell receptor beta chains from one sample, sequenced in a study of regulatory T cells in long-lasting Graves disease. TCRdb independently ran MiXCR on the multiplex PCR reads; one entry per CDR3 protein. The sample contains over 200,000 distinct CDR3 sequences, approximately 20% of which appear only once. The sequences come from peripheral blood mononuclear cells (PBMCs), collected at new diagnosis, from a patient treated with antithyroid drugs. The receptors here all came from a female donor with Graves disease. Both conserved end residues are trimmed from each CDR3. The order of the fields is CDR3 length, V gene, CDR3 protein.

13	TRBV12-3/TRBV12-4	ASSESTGRGTEAF
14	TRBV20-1	SAGGTGNSGANVLT
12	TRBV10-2	ASVASSPSYGYT
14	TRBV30	AWSAGTSRGWGEQF
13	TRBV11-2	ASSTLRAENTEAF
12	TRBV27	ASRSASGRHIQY
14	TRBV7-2	ASSLVSGAYLPEAF
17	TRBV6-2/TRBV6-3	ASSYSLAGGPRERETQY
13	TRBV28	ASSLYGSQARPQH
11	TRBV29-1	SAKGGRTDTQY
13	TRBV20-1	SASLGQGAGYEQY
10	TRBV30	AWIRVNTEAF
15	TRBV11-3	ASSLGASTSGANVLT
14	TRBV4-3	ASSQDWRRSQETQY
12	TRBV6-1	ASGRSTGIYGYT
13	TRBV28	ASSTSATSYNEQF
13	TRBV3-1	ASSLRISSTDTQY
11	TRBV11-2	ASSLGWNEKLF
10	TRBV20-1	SVGQGGSPLH
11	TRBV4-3	ASSQEGGTEAF
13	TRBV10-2	ASSESGLGGDTQY
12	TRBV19	ASSIYLSGNTIY
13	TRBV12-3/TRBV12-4	ASSLAGTGVAPLH
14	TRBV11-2	ASSLEGSLNTGELF
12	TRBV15	ATSRSQGSQPQH
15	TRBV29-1	SVDPGLAGGRENIQY
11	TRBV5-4	ASSRTVTDTQY
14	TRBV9	ASSPNQRTGFYGYT
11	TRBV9	ASSVGGHTEAF
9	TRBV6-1	ASRGESEAF
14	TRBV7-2	ASSFGLAGASGEQY
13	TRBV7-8	ASSLRLASYNEQF